The clone carrying this T cell receptor beta chain was found once. The antigen is undetermined. This sample stems from a study of T-cell reconstitution after alpha-beta-depleted transplantation in children. The V and J ends lost 7 bases and 0 bases, in that order; junction bases with no gene match: 5. The CDR3 runs to 14 residues. Unique molecular identifiers were used in preparing the TCRbeta library. In TCRdb, the PCR reads were re-called with MiXCR into one record per CDR3 protein. This sample has about 440,000 distinct CDR3 sequences; roughly two fifths occur once, and the top ten carry 27%. Study observations and caveats: Where some patients showed high TCRbeta diversity at day 60, it came from recipient T cells and thymic progenitors that had survived. Expanded graft clones, several hundred of them, were reportedly the source of alpha-beta T cells about two months after transplant. The authors attributed T-cell counts and diversity one year after transplant mostly to newly produced T cells.

The sample was PBMCs, taken before TCRalphabeta/CD19-depleted stem cell transplant. The sequence was obtained from a girl aged 2-10 years with aplastic anemia, due to receive a stem cell transplant. The V and J genes are TRBV12-3 or TRBV12-4 and TRBJ2-7; 8 positions match TRBD1. Written as DNA, the CDR3 is TGTGCCAGCACCCAAGGACAGGGCTCCTACGAGCAGTACTTC. It translates to CASTQGQGSYEQYF.